Following are 25 T cell receptor beta chains from one sample sequenced in a study of Ad26.COV2.S vaccination and SARS-CoV-2 variants. Treatment specified: about 20 received Ad26.COV2.S at low or high dose, single or two shots; five or six received placebo; per-sample allocation not given. Following the first vaccine or placebo injection, samples were taken on day 63. Profiled with immunoSEQ multiplex PCR; TCRdb holds only in-frame clones, not every one. The table includes fewer than 500,000 clones, 89% detected once. The source material was peripheral blood, sampled in a trial of Ad26.COV2.S vaccine versus placebo. The receptors come from a person between 18 and 60 years old who received the Ad26.COV2.S COVID-19 vaccine or a placebo.

The chain carries TRBV5-1 and TRBJ1-2; D is possibly TRBD1 (5 bases). V lost 6 bases to trimming and J lost 6 bases, with 18 bases between them. CDR3 size: 14 residues. Germline V CDR1 and CDR2: SGHRS, YFSETQ. The CDR3 reads CASTFFGGRDGYTF. The CDR3 DNA reads TGCGCCAGCACCTTTTTCGGGGGTCGGGATGGCTACACCTTC.

The J gene is TRBJ1-2, the V gene TRBV11-2, with 7 bases fitting TRBD1. Germline-derived CDR1 and CDR2 are SGHAT and FQNNGV. V trimming: 5 bases; J trimming: 4 bases; junction bases outside the gene matches: 7. This CDR3 has 14 amino acids. Written as DNA, the CDR3 is TGTGCCAGCAGCGCGGGACAGCCCGCCTATGGCTACACCTTC. Encoded protein: CASSAGQPAYGYTF.

The genes are TRBV5-4 and TRBJ1-2, with unresolved D. The CDR3 has 13 amino acids. Germline loops: CDR1 SGHNT, CDR2 YYREEE (reference sequence). V was pared by 5 bases and J by 4 bases, with 12 bases between. As DNA, the CDR3 is TGTGCCAGCAGTTCGTCCGGAAGCTATGGCTACACCTTC. Encoded protein: CASSSSGSYGYTF.

This chain connects TRBV4-1 to TRBJ2-1; 7 positions agree with TRBD1. Trimming took 8 bases from V and 10 from J; bases not matched to a gene: 8. Germline CDR1 MGHRA, CDR2 YSYEKL. The CDR3 totals 12 residues. DNA of the CDR3: TGCGCCAGCCCCAGGGGACAGACAGAGCAGTTCTTC. Amino acids: CASPRGQTEQFF.

The chain links TRBV5-6 to TRBJ1-1; D unresolved. Trimming left V 4 bases short and J 5 bases short, with 12 bases between. Germline CDR1 and CDR2: SGHDT and YYEEEE. The CDR3 length is 13 residues. CDR3 sequence reads: CASSRGRWTEAFF. As DNA, the CDR3 is TGTGCCAGCAGCCGAGGGAGGTGGACTGAAGCTTTCTTT.

This sequence joins TRBV30 and TRBJ1-1; D is uncertain. V dropped 7 bases and J dropped 5 bases, with 20 bases sitting between them. This CDR3 spans 14 amino acids. The germline V gene has CDR1 GTSNPN and CDR2 SVGIG (reference sequence). In nucleotides, the CDR3 is TGTGCCTCTCCCAGACTCGACGGGAGGACTGAAGCTTTCTTT. This encodes CASPRLDGRTEAFF. The full variable domain, rest sourced from reference TRBV30 and TRBJ1-1, is SQTIHQWPATLVQPVGSPLSLECTVEGTSNPNLYWYRQAAGRGLQLLFYSVGIGQISSEVPQNLSASRPQDRQFILSSKKLLLSDSGFYLCASPRLDGRTEAFFGQGTRLTVV.

This chain links TRBV18 with TRBJ2-3; 11 bases are shared with TRBD2. Per the germline V gene, CDR1 is KGHSH and CDR2 is LQKENI. V dropped 6 bases and J dropped 1; count of bases not matched to a gene: 9. This CDR3 spans 17 amino acids. CDR3 nucleotide sequence: TGTGCCAGCTCCCTAGTGGGACTAGCGGCACGCACAGATACGCAGTATTTT. Its translation is CASSLVGLAARTDTQYF.

The V call is TRBV7-2, the J call TRBJ2-5; TRBD2 matches 7 bases. The CDR3 runs to 14 residues. Germline CDR1 reads SGHTA; CDR2 reads FQGNSA. Trimming took 5 bases from V and 4 from J; bases not matched to a gene: 7. CDR3 sequence: CASSLRLAAETQYF. The CDR3 bases are TGTGCCAGCAGCCTCAGACTAGCCGCAGAGACCCAGTACTTC.

J is TRBJ2-7 and V is TRBV5-6; D is undetermined. V was cut by 0 bases and J by 3 bases, with 10 bases left in between. Germline V gene sequence: CDR1 SGHDT, CDR2 YYEEEE. The CDR3 is made up of 14 amino acids. The CDR3 loop reads CASSLAGLIYEQYV. The CDR3 region has the DNA TGTGCCAGCAGCTTGGCTGGCCTGATCTACGAGCAGTACGTC.

This clone was detected only once. The chain uses TRBV15 and TRBJ2-3; tentatively, D is TRBD1 or TRBD2 (7 bases each). The length of the CDR3 is 13 residues. Germline V gene lookup returns CDR1 LNHNV and CDR2 YYDKDF (reference sequence). Trimming removed 3 bases at V and 6 bases at J, with 10 bases between. This CDR3 reads CATSRQGGDTQYF. In DNA, the CDR3 is TGTGCCACCAGCAGGCAGGGGGGGGATACGCAGTATTTT.

The chain carries TRBV7-9 and TRBJ1-1; D perhaps matches TRBD1 (6 bases). This CDR3 is 17 amino acids long. Trimming removed 1 base at V and 2 bases at J, with 17 bases between. CDR1 is SEHNR, CDR2 FQNEAQ, per germline (reference sequence). CDR3 amino acids: CASSLDRDIYSNTEAFF. In DNA form, the CDR3 reads TGTGCCAGCAGCTTAGACCGGGACATCTACTCCAACACTGAAGCTTTCTTT.

This clone was found once. V and J are TRBV2 and TRBJ2-7, with D perhaps matching TRBD2 (5 bases). Germline V lookup: CDR1 SNHLY, CDR2 FYNNEI. The CDR3 extends over 13 amino acids. With 2 bases removed from V and 6 bases from J, the gap between germline ends came to 11 bases. The CDR3, as DNA: TGTGCCAGCAGTGAACTCCTAAGCGGCGAGCAGTACTTC. Translation gives CASSELLSGEQYF.

This clone has only one observation. The genes are TRBV11-2 and TRBJ2-5, with unresolved D. Germline CDR1 SGHAT, CDR2 FQNNGV. Trimming took off 5 bases at V and 5 bases at J, with 12 bases between the two ends. This CDR3 spans 13 amino acids. In DNA form, the CDR3 reads TGTGCCAGCAGCACGGGCCTACTGGAGACCCAGTACTTC. Residues: CASSTGLLETQYF.

The genes are TRBV5-4 and TRBJ2-1, with 8 bases that match TRBD2. Per the germline V gene, CDR1 is SGHNT and CDR2 is YYREEE (reference sequence). CDR3 length: 17 amino acids. With V trimmed by 2 bases and J by 0 bases, 7 bases remained unmatched. The CDR3 DNA reads as TGTGCCAGCAGCTTAGGCGGGGGGTTCCTCTCCTACAATGAGCAGTTCTTC. Protein product: CASSLGGGFLSYNEQFF.

The table lists this clone with a count of one. The CDR3 region has the DNA TGTGCCAGCAGAGTAAAGGGACAGGCACTGTCGACCAACTATGGCTACACCTTC. Protein: CASRVKGQALSTNYGYTF. The chain carries TRBV27 and TRBJ1-2; 8 bases map to TRBD1. The ends lost 6 bases at V and 2 bases at J; junction bases unmatched: 17. The CDR3 extends over 18 amino acids. The V gene's germline CDR1 is MNHEY and CDR2 SMNVEV (reference sequence).

This chain connects TRBV2 to TRBJ1-5; 8 bases agree with TRBD1. CDR3 length equals 15 residues. Unmatched junction bases numbered 1, after V lost 2 bases and J lost 1 base. The germline gives CDR1 SNHLY, CDR2 FYNNEI. The CDR3 here is CASSERTGSNQPQHF. The CDR3 DNA is TGTGCCAGCAGTGAAAGGACAGGGAGCAATCAGCCCCAGCATTTT.

V gene TRBV6-2 or TRBV6-3 combines with J gene TRBJ1-5; D uncertain. The CDR3 covers 16 residues. Trimming cost V 4 bases and J 2 bases, with 15 bases left between them. CDR1 MNHEY and CDR2 SVGEGT come from the germline V gene. The CDR3 DNA reads TGTGCCAGCAGTTCTCCCCCTTGGAGCGGCAATCAGCCCCAGCATTTT. Residues: CASSSPPWSGNQPQHF.

The chain recombines TRBV12-5 with TRBJ2-1, with 8 bases matching TRBD2. The V and J ends lost 0 bases and 1 base, in that order; junction bases with no gene match: 23. Germline lookup yields CDR1 LGHNT and CDR2 FRNRAP. The CDR3 contains 23 residues. CDR3 coding DNA: TGTGCTAGTGGTTTGGTACTGGGGTGGGCAGGGTCGTCTAGCGGGCGTTCCTACAATGAGCAGTTCTTC. Residues: CASGLVLGWAGSSSGRSYNEQFF.

The rearrangement links TRBV6-2 or TRBV6-3 to TRBJ1-1, with unresolved D. The CDR3 has 13 residues. With 3 bases removed from V and 4 bases from J, the gap between germline ends came to 9 bases. Germline values: CDR1 MNHEY, CDR2 SVGEGT. The chain's CDR3 is CASSYSRSTEAFF. The CDR3 DNA is TGTGCCAGCAGTTATTCCCGGAGCACTGAAGCTTTCTTT.

The J gene is TRBJ1-5, the V gene TRBV5-6, with D possibly matching TRBD1 (6 bases). This CDR3 has 14 residues. Germline assignment: CDR1 SGHDT and CDR2 YYEEEE. V lost 5 bases and J 4 bases, leaving 13 bases between the germline ends. CDR3 nucleotides: TGTGCCAGCAGTACAGGGTTAGGAAATCAGCCCCAGCATTTT. This encodes CASSTGLGNQPQHF.

The table lists this clone with a count of one. The V call is TRBV19, the J call TRBJ1-5; 9 bases are a match to TRBD1. Trimming cost V 6 bases and J 3 bases; bases outside gene matches: 6. This CDR3 has 15 amino acids. CDR1 is LNHDA and CDR2 is SQIVND in the germline V gene (reference sequence). CDR3 sequence reads: CASSRGQGNNQPQHF. The CDR3 coding sequence is TGTGCCAGTAGCCGGGGACAGGGCAACAATCAGCCCCAGCATTTT.

The V gene is TRBV11-2, the J gene TRBJ1-2, with 7 bases matching TRBD1. The germline CDR1 and CDR2 sequences are SGHAT and FQNNGV. V lost 5 bases to trimming and J lost 12 bases; unmatched junction nucleotides: 15. The CDR3 is made up of 14 amino acids. CDR3 in amino acids: CASSERTGHFSDTF. The CDR3 nucleotides are TGTGCCAGCAGCGAGCGGACAGGACACTTTTCCGACACCTTC.

The chain joins TRBV5-1 to TRBJ2-3, with 9 nucleotides matching TRBD1. CDR3 length equals 14 residues. The V and J ends lost 3 bases and 3 bases, in that order; junction bases with no gene match: 2. The germline CDR1 and CDR2 sequences are SGHRS and YFSETQ. CDR3 region: CASSYGQGTDTQYF. CDR3 sequence (DNA): TGCGCCAGCAGCTATGGACAGGGGACAGATACGCAGTATTTT.

This clone was counted only a few times. The chain carries TRBV6-1 and TRBJ2-2; TRBD1 matches at 8 bases. After removal of 4 bases from V and 8 bases from J, the junction contained 9 bases not matched to a gene. The CDR3 is 15 amino acids. Germline CDR1 reads MNHNS; CDR2 reads SASEGT. The CDR3 sequence: CASSVRTGLGGELFF. CDR3 nucleotides: TGTGCCAGCAGTGTCCGGACAGGGTTGGGTGGGGAGCTGTTTTTT.

V is TRBV7-8 and J is TRBJ1-1; tentatively, D is TRBD1 (6 bases). The CDR3 consists of 14 residues. The germline V gene has CDR1 SGHVS and CDR2 FQNEAQ. The V end lost 3 bases, the J end lost 3 bases, and 11 bases lay between the germline ends. The CDR3 region has the DNA TGTGCCAGCAGCTTCCTACAGGGATACACTGAAGCTTTCTTT. Translation: CASSFLQGYTEAFF.